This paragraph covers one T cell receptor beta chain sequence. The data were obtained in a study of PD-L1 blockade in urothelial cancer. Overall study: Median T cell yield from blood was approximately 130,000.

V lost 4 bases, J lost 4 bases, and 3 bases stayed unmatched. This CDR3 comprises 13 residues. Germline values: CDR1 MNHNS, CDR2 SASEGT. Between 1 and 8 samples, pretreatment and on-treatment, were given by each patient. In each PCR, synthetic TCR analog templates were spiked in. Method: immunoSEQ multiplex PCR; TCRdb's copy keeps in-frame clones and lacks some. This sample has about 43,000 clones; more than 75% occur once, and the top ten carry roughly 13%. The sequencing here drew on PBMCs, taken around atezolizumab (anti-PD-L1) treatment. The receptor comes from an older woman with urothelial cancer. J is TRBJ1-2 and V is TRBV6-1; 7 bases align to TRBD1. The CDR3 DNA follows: TGTGCCAGCAGTGTCGACAGGGTCTATGGCTACACCTTC. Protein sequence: CASSVDRVYGYTF.